The entry below describes one T cell receptor (beta chain). Its antigen is undetermined. The data are from a study of response to subunit inactivated influenza vaccine. The study's findings and limits: It was the authors' suggestion that each seasonal influenza vaccination recruits few new T cells.

Each CDR3 protein gets one entry after TCRdb re-called the RT-PCR reads with MiXCR. The sample shows around 200,000 distinct CDR3 sequences, approximately 14% of them seen only once. Losses at the gene ends were 5 bases for V and 2 bases for J; bases not matched to a gene: 6. There are 13 residues in the CDR3. The germline V gene has CDR1 DFQATT and CDR2 SNEGSKA (reference sequence). The chain joins TRBV20-1 to TRBJ2-7, with 7 nucleotides matching TRBD2. The receptor was derived from a man aged 45-65 years who received an inactivated influenza vaccine. Source: CD8+ T cells sorted from PBMCs, taken around 5 days after vaccination. Here the CDR3 reads CSAPSGTTYEQYF. The CDR3 DNA sequence: TGCAGTGCTCCCAGCGGGACGACCTACGAGCAGTACTTC.